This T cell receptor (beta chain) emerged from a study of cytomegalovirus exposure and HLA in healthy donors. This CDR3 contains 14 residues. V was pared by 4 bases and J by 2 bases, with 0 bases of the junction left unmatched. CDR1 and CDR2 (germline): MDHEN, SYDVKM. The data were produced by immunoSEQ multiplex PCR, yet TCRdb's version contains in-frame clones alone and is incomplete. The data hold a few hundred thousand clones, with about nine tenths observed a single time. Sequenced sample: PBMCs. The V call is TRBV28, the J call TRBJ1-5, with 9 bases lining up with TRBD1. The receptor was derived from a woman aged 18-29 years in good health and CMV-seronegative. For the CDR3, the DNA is TGTGCCAGCAGTTGGGACAGGGGCAATCAGCCCCAGCATTTT. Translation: CASSWDRGNQPQHF. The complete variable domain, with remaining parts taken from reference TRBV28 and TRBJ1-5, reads DVKVTQSSRYLVKRTGEKVFLECVQDMDHENMFWYRQDPGLGLRLIYFSYDVKMKEKGDIPEGYSVSREKKERFSLILESASTNQTSMYLCASSWDRGNQPQHFGDGTRLSIL.